The 9 T cell receptor beta chains below all came from one sample that was sequenced in a study of blood T cell repertoires in COVID-19. Assay: immunoSEQ multiplex PCR; the TCRdb copy retains only in-frame clones and omits some. Of roughly 190,000 clones listed, around 87% were seen once; the top ten hold 3% to 4.5%. The sample taken for sequencing was peripheral blood. The receptors derive from a man between 18 and 35 years old with active or convalescent COVID-19.

The genes are TRBV2 and TRBJ1-2, with D possibly matching TRBD1 (6 bases). Germline V gene sequence: CDR1 SNHLY, CDR2 FYNNEI. The CDR3 contains 14 residues. Trimming stripped 5 bases from V and 6 bases from J, with 16 bases between. CDR3 loop: CASSTYREGHGYTF. DNA for the CDR3: TGTGCCAGCAGTACCTACAGGGAGGGCCATGGCTACACCTTC.

The V gene is TRBV12-3 or TRBV12-4, the J gene TRBJ1-2; 9 bases match TRBD1. Unmatched junction bases numbered 4, after V lost 6 bases and J lost 8 bases. The CDR3 runs to 12 residues. DNA for the CDR3: TGTGCCAGCAGCGTGACAGGGGGAGGCTACACCTTC. Amino acid sequence: CASSVTGGGYTF.

This chain uses TRBV7-9 with TRBJ1-2; 11 positions match TRBD1. Trimming removed 6 bases from V and 8 bases from J; junction bases left unmatched: 5. Germline CDR1 is SEHNR and CDR2 is FQNEAQ (reference sequence). The CDR3 runs to 13 residues. The CDR3 region has the DNA TGTGCCAGCAGACGGACAGGGGGCGACGGCTACACCTTC. Its translation is CASRRTGGDGYTF.

This chain connects TRBV15 to TRBJ2-1; 13 positions match TRBD2. This CDR3 is 16 amino acids long. V shed 5 bases and J 8 bases; nucleotides not matched to a gene: 9. Germline CDR1 and CDR2: LNHNV and YYDKDF (reference sequence). Here the CDR3 reads CATSGTGTSGEDEQFF. In DNA form, the CDR3 reads TGTGCCACCAGCGGAACCGGGACTAGCGGGGAGGATGAGCAGTTCTTC.

The chain has TRBV14 and TRBJ1-2; D perhaps matches TRBD1 (6 bases). Per the germline V gene, CDR1 is SGHDN and CDR2 is FVKESK. The CDR3 totals 13 residues. V was trimmed by 5 bases and J by 8 bases, leaving 15 bases between them. CDR3 bases: TGTGCCAGCAGCGAACAGGGTCTAGGAGGCTACACCTTC. It codes for CASSEQGLGGYTF.

This clone was seen more than once but under ten times. The V gene is TRBV9, the J gene TRBJ2-7, with 14 nucleotides matching TRBD2. The CDR3 covers 13 residues. The V gene's germline CDR1 is SGDLS and CDR2 YYNGEE. Trimming took 7 bases from V and 10 from J; bases not matched to a gene: 7. CDR3 sequence reads: CASGGTSGSLQYF. The CDR3 coding sequence is TGTGCCAGCGGCGGGACTAGCGGGAGCCTTCAGTACTTC.

The CDR3 coding sequence is TGTGCCAGCAGTCCCTCGACGGGGGGGTATGGCTACACCTTC. This codes for CASSPSTGGYGYTF. This chain uses TRBV27 with TRBJ1-2; the D gene is possibly TRBD1 (5 bases). The CDR3 contains 14 residues. The germline gives CDR1 MNHEY, CDR2 SMNVEV (reference sequence). V was trimmed by 5 bases and J by 5 bases, leaving 15 bases between them.

The CDR3: CASSAEGYGYTF. The DNA for the CDR3 is TGTGCCAGCAGTGCGGAGGGATATGGCTACACCTTC. V gene TRBV2 combines with J gene TRBJ1-2; D is undetermined. Germline CDR1 is SNHLY and CDR2 is FYNNEI. CDR3 length equals 12 residues. V was shortened by 4 bases and J by 5 bases, with 8 bases between the two germline ends.

V usage is TRBV7-9 and J usage is TRBJ2-3; 7 positions match TRBD2. The junction had 10 bases not matched to a gene; V was cut back by 7 bases and J by 3 bases. Germline CDR1 and CDR2: SEHNR and FQNEAQ (reference sequence). This CDR3 contains 15 residues. The chain's CDR3 is CASTLTSVSTDTQYF. CDR3 bases: TGTGCCAGCACCCTTACTAGCGTGTCAACAGATACGCAGTATTTT.